Sequencing of this TCR beta chain was carried out in a study of T cell repertoires in cytomegalovirus infection. J lost 8 bases, V lost 4 bases, and 13 bases had no gene match. The CDR3 totals 17 residues. Germline V gene lookup returns CDR1 SGHVS and CDR2 FQNEAQ. This clonotype was seen many times. TCRdb reprocessed the reads via MiXCR and lists one record per CDR3 protein. The sample gives around 450,000 distinct CDR3 sequences, 31% of which show up once; about 13% is in the top ten. Input material: PBMCs. The receptor comes from a human donor in good health (CMV status not recorded). Some clones in this sample may be carry-over from other donors' samples. The V gene is TRBV7-8, the J gene TRBJ2-1; 11 nucleotides agree with TRBD2. DNA of the CDR3: TGTGCCAGCAGCTCAGCACTACTAGCGGGGGAGGGGGATGAGCAGTTCTTC. Translation gives CASSSALLAGEGDEQFF.